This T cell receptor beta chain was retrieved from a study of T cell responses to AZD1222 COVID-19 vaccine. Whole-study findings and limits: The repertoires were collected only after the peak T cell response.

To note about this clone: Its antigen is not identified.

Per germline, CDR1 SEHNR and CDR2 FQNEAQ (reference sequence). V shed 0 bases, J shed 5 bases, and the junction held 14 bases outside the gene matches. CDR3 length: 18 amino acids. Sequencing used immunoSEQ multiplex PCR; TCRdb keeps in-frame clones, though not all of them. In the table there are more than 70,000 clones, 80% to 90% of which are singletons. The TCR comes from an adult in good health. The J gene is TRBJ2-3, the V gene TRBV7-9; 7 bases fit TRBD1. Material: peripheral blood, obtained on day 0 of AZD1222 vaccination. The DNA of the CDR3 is TGTGCCAGCAGCTTAGCACCCTTGGGACAGAAAAACCTAGATACGCAGTATTTT. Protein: CASSLAPLGQKNLDTQYF.